This T cell receptor beta chain emerged from a study of PD-1 blockade in mismatch repair-deficient tumors. Study summary: Enrolled about 2013-2016, patients had progressing, pretreated mismatch repair-deficient cancers of approximately 13 types.

Whole-study results and caveats: Tumor-resident clones, often undetectable pretreatment in blood, expanded then contracted after pembrolizumab.

Concerning this clone: Antigen: not known.

Generated by immunoSEQ multiplex PCR, the TCRdb table keeps only in-frame clones and is missing some. In the table there are some 120,000 clones, about nine tenths of which are singletons. Mismatch repair deficiency was confirmed in all patients, by PCR or immunohistochemistry. A few pembrolizumab responders had their TCRs sequenced. Losses at the gene ends were 4 bases for V and 4 bases for J; bases not matched to a gene: 5. Looked up from germline, CDR1 is SGDLS and CDR2 is YYNGEE. There are 15 residues in the CDR3. Specimen: peripheral blood, collected 72 weeks after starting pembrolizumab. This TCR was recovered from an adult with mismatch repair-deficient cancer. The chain combines TRBV9 with TRBJ2-1; TRBD2 matches 10 bases. Written as DNA, the CDR3 is TGTGCCAGCAGCCCCAGCGGGGGGGCGTACAATGAGCAGTTCTTC. Residues: CASSPSGGAYNEQFF.